The source of this T cell receptor (beta chain) is a study of blood T cell repertoires in COVID-19. Study details: Sites in the United States, Italy and Spain provided acute and convalescent COVID-19 samples. The analysed material was cDNA or gDNA that came from T cells, B-cell-depleted T cells, or PBMCs.

Original processing methods: Nucleated cell number was recorded as an estimate derived from reference gene primer amplification. Clones were read by immunoSEQ multiplex PCR, and TCRdb kept only the in-frame ones, dropping some. V, J and clone size are those of that table, while D and trimming were read from the DNA. This table has 100,000 to 150,000 clones, approximately 90% appearing once. The CDR3 runs 15 residues. Germline V gives CDR1 SGHTA, CDR2 FQGNSA. After removal of 5 bases from V and 3 bases from J, the junction contained 9 bases not matched to a gene. The chain combines TRBV7-2 with TRBJ2-7; TRBD2 aligns across 8 bases. What was sequenced was peripheral blood. This sequence originates from a woman aged 80 or over with acute or convalescent COVID-19. In DNA, the CDR3 is TGTGCCAGCAGCCCCAGCGGGAGTAACTTCTACGAGCAGTACTTC. This encodes CASSPSGSNFYEQYF.